The source of this T cell receptor beta chain is a study of shared clonotypes between healthy human individuals. Study summary: Sampling drew on donors who were a couple of women and three men aged 18 to 49.

Study-level results: Compared with memory subsets, naive subsets generally had larger estimated richness.

The count of this clone is one. Its antigen is undetermined. At a deep level, the assay was run. 200 to 250 ng DNA, about 33,000 T cell genomes, went into each sorted-subset replicate PCR. Sequencing used immunoSEQ multiplex PCR; TCRdb keeps in-frame clones, though not all of them. The table lists some 2.4 million clones, 80% to 95% of them singletons. The CDR3 is 15 residues long. Trimming removed 1 base at V and 5 bases at J, with 12 bases between. Germline V lookup: CDR1 SGHAT, CDR2 FQNNGV. This sequence originates from a man between 18 and 29 years old in good health. Some clones in this sample may be carry-over from other donors' samples. Sequenced sample: naive CD4+ T cells from PBMCs. Described subset: CD45RA+ positively selected. This chain joins TRBV11-2 and TRBJ2-1, with unresolved D. The CDR3 nucleotides read TGTGCCAGCAGCTTAGGCAGTGGCGGCAACAATGAGCAGTTCTTC. Protein: CASSLGSGGNNEQFF.